The sequence of this TCR beta chain was determined in a study of beta chain features in type 1 diabetes. The isolated RNA, all of it, was reverse transcribed, so expressed TCRB transcripts were what got sequenced. Around 3.9 million reads per sample were averaged for naive, central memory and regulatory samples. This table comes from immunoSEQ multiplex PCR, and its TCRdb copy is limited to in-frame clones, with some not included. The sample shows around 450,000 clones, approximately 10% of them seen only once. Trimming pared 2 bases from V and 5 bases from J, leaving 12 bases between. The CDR3 extends over 14 amino acids. Germline CDR1 SGHTA, CDR2 FQGNSA.

The specimen was naive CD4+ T cells from blood. The V gene is TRBV7-2, the J gene TRBJ2-5, with a possible D match to TRBD2 (5 bases). The TCR comes from a young woman in good health. This CDR3 is CASSLRTRAETQYF. The CDR3 DNA is TGTGCCAGCAGCTTAAGGACGAGGGCGGAGACCCAGTACTTC.